The T cell receptor beta chain under discussion was sequenced for a study of technical replicates of blood from a few donors. Profiled with immunoSEQ multiplex PCR; TCRdb holds only in-frame clones, not every one. The sample yields about 100,000 clones, approximately 95% seen once. Germline-derived CDR1 and CDR2 are SGHVS and FNYEAQ. The CDR3 spans 14 residues. V lost 1 base to trimming and J lost 0 bases, with 7 bases between them. The clonotype comes from a human donor in good health. Sequencing input: T cells isolated from PBMCs. This chain joins TRBV7-6 and TRBJ2-7; possible D gene TRBD1, 5 bases. The DNA for the CDR3 is TGTGCCAGCAGCTTAGAGACAGTCTCCTACGAGCAGTACTTC. Translation gives CASSLETVSYEQYF.